This entry lists 32 T cell receptor beta chains sequenced from one sample in a study of shared clonotypes between healthy human individuals. The method was immunoSEQ multiplex PCR; TCRdb's version includes in-frame clones alone and lacks a portion of them. The profile shows around 340,000 clones, around 70% of them singletons. Sequences were obtained from memory CD4+ T cells sorted from blood. As for subset: CD45RA-negative fraction. These receptors were taken from a man aged 25 to 40 in good health.

A few counts support this clone. The rearrangement uses TRBV29-1 and TRBJ1-2; 10 bases fit TRBD1. Trimming removed 5 bases from V and 5 bases from J; junction bases left unmatched: 5. The CDR3 consists of 13 residues. The V gene's germline CDR1 is SQVTM and CDR2 ANQGSEA. The DNA of the CDR3 is TGCAGCGTTTCGAGACAGGGGGCATATGGCTACACCTTC. Protein sequence: CSVSRQGAYGYTF.

J is TRBJ2-1 and V is TRBV10-1; D is ambiguous. The CDR3 covers 14 residues. CDR1 and CDR2 (germline): WNHNN, SYGVQD (reference sequence). V was pared by 0 bases and J by 9 bases, with 12 bases between. In DNA, the CDR3 is TGCGCCAGCAGTGAGTCGAACAGCCGGCGTGAGCAGTTCTTC. Its protein product is CASSESNSRREQFF.

V usage is TRBV18 and J usage is TRBJ1-4, with 9 bases that match TRBD1. The germline CDR1 and CDR2 sequences are KGHSH and LQKENI. After removal of 3 bases from V and 11 bases from J, the junction contained 7 bases not matched to a gene. This CDR3 comprises 14 residues. The CDR3 region is CASSPGQGTQKLFF. Here the CDR3 DNA reads TGTGCCAGCTCACCGGGACAGGGAACCCAGAAACTGTTTTTT. Variable domain in full (rest from reference TRBV18 and TRBJ1-4): NAGVMQNPRHLVRRRGQEARLRCSPMKGHSHVYWYRQLPEEGLKFMVYLQKENIIDESGMPKERFSAEFPKEGPSILRIQQVVRGDSAAYFCASSPGQGTQKLFFGSGTQLSVL.

The chain links TRBV5-6 to TRBJ2-1, with 10 bases aligning to TRBD1. CDR3 length equals 15 residues. Germline CDR1 and CDR2: SGHDT and YYEEEE. V was clipped by 4 bases and J by 7 bases; unmatched bases: 8. The CDR3 spells CASSVGQGSWNEQFF. The CDR3, as DNA: TGTGCCAGCAGCGTGGGACAGGGGAGTTGGAATGAGCAGTTCTTC.

CDR3 DNA sequence: TGCGCCAGCAGCCACAGGACAGGAGATCAGCCCCAGCATTTT. Its protein is CASSHRTGDQPQHF. The chain has TRBV4-1 and TRBJ1-5; TRBD1 agrees at 7 bases. V was clipped by 3 bases and J by 5 bases; unmatched bases: 4. Germline V CDR1 and CDR2: MGHRA, YSYEKL. The CDR3 spans 14 residues.

This chain connects TRBV28 to TRBJ1-5, with TRBD1 matching 10 bases. CDR1 and CDR2 from the germline V gene are MDHEN and SYDVKM. V shed 3 bases and J 7 bases; nucleotides not matched to a gene: 6. CDR3 length: 15 residues. CDR3 DNA: TGTGCCAGCAGTTTGCCGGGACAGGGGTGGCAGCCCCAGCATTTT. It codes for CASSLPGQGWQPQHF.

As concerns this clone: This may stem from a read error, because a much larger clone lies one nucleotide away. V is TRBV7-9 and J is TRBJ2-2, with D uncertain. Germline V gene sequence: CDR1 SEHNR, CDR2 FQNEAQ (reference sequence). This CDR3 comprises 12 residues. V was clipped by 1 base and J by 7 bases, with 4 bases between them. CDR3 nucleotides: TGTGCCAGCAGCTTAGAGGTCGGGGAGCTGTTTTTT. It specifies CASSLEVGELFF.

This clone was found a few times. The V and J genes are TRBV2 and TRBJ2-3; TRBD2 might be the D (5 bases). Deletions cut 5 bases from V and 0 bases from J, with 15 bases between. Germline V gene lookup returns CDR1 SNHLY and CDR2 FYNNEI. The CDR3 is made up of 16 amino acids. This CDR3 reads CASSPAEAFSTDTQYF. DNA for the CDR3: TGTGCCAGCAGTCCCGCGGAGGCATTCAGCACAGATACGCAGTATTTT.

This chain uses TRBV18 with TRBJ2-1; TRBD2 matches 11 bases. Unmatched junction bases numbered 13, after V lost 2 bases and J lost 7 bases. Germline V CDR1 and CDR2: KGHSH, LQKENI. The CDR3 is 18 amino acids. CDR3 sequence: CASSPFNSGRALENEQFF. In DNA form, the CDR3 reads TGTGCCAGCTCACCATTCAATAGCGGGAGGGCATTGGAGAATGAGCAGTTCTTC. Supplemented by reference TRBV18 and TRBJ2-1, the full variable domain reads NAGVMQNPRHLVRRRGQEARLRCSPMKGHSHVYWYRQLPEEGLKFMVYLQKENIIDESGMPKERFSAEFPKEGPSILRIQQVVRGDSAAYFCASSPFNSGRALENEQFFGPGTRLTVL.

V is TRBV5-8 and J is TRBJ1-5; tentatively, D is TRBD1 (5 bases). Germline-derived CDR1 and CDR2 are SGHTS and YDEGEE. This CDR3 region has 16 residues. V dropped 6 bases and J dropped 2 bases, with 18 bases sitting between them. In DNA form, the CDR3 reads TGTGCCAGCACCCCGATGCGCGGGGCGCGCAATCAGCCCCAGCATTTT. This encodes CASTPMRGARNQPQHF. Full variable domain (remainder filled in from reference TRBV5-8 and TRBJ1-5): EAGVTQSPTHLIKTRGQQATLRCSPISGHTSVYWYQQALGLGLQFLLWYDEGEERNRGNFPPRFSGRQFPNYSSELNVNALELEDSALYLCASTPMRGARNQPQHFGDGTRLSIL.

The chain combines TRBV19 with TRBJ2-1; D call uncertain. The CDR3 runs to 14 residues. CDR1 LNHDA and CDR2 SQIVND come from the germline V gene (reference sequence). Trimming shortened V by 4 bases and J by 9 bases, and 16 bases separated the two germline ends. The CDR3, as DNA: TGTGCCAGTAGTACAGCCCTGGTCGTCGGTGAGCAGTTCTTC. This encodes CASSTALVVGEQFF.

V and J are TRBV4-2 and TRBJ1-3, with no clear D. Germline-derived CDR1 and CDR2 are LGHNA and YNFKEQ. V was clipped by 0 bases and J by 1 base, with 13 bases between them. The CDR3 is 17 amino acids. This CDR3 is CASSQDFQLPSGNTIYF. The CDR3 bases are TGTGCCAGCAGCCAAGATTTTCAGCTCCCTTCTGGAAACACCATATATTTT.

The chain joins TRBV9 to TRBJ1-4; D ambiguous. The CDR3 loop spans 13 amino acids. Germline V gene data show CDR1 as SGDLS and CDR2 as YYNGEE. V lost 4 bases and J 5 bases, leaving 9 bases between the germline ends. The CDR3 DNA reads as TGTGCCAGCAGCCCAGACCAGAATGAAAAACTGTTTTTT. It codes for CASSPDQNEKLFF.

The V and J genes are TRBV4-1 and TRBJ1-5; D remains unclear. Deletions cut 0 bases from V and 1 base from J, with 10 bases between. Germline CDR1 reads MGHRA; CDR2 reads YSYEKL. The CDR3 runs to 16 residues. CDR3 protein: CASSQDPGSSNQPQHF. In nucleotides, the CDR3 is TGCGCCAGCAGCCAAGATCCGGGTTCGAGCAATCAGCCCCAGCATTTT.

This rearrangement joins TRBV11-2 to TRBJ2-7; no clear D. V lost 5 bases and J 2 bases, leaving 13 bases between the germline ends. CDR3 length: 14 residues. Germline CDR1 reads SGHAT; CDR2 reads FQNNGV. As DNA, the CDR3 is TGTGCCAGCAGCCTGGACGGCTTTCCCTACGAGCAGTACTTC. Its translation is CASSLDGFPYEQYF.

The chain is built from TRBV6-6 and TRBJ2-7; 8 bases are shared with TRBD1. Germline lookup yields CDR1 MNHNY and CDR2 SVGAGI (reference sequence). Trimming removed 6 bases from V and 0 bases from J; junction bases left unmatched: 7. The CDR3 extends over 15 amino acids. The CDR3 DNA reads TGTGCCAGCAGCGACAGGGGCCCTGCCTCCTACGAGCAGTACTTC. Protein: CASSDRGPASYEQYF.

This clone was counted once. In DNA form, the CDR3 reads TGCGCCAGCAGAGAAGACAGGGGAGAAGATACGCAGTATTTT. Its translation is CASREDRGEDTQYF. This chain links TRBV10-1 with TRBJ2-3, with TRBD1 matching 8 bases. Germline lookup yields CDR1 WNHNN and CDR2 SYGVQD (reference sequence). After removal of 6 bases from V and 5 bases from J, the junction contained 7 bases not matched to a gene. CDR3 size: 14 residues.

The J gene is TRBJ2-7, the V gene TRBV14; no reliable D call. Germline V CDR1 and CDR2: SGHDN, FVKESK. The V and J ends lost 1 base and 0 bases respectively, with 16 bases between them. This CDR3 has 17 amino acids. CDR3 region: CASSQANIGVFSYEQYF. The DNA for the CDR3 is TGTGCCAGCAGCCAAGCCAATATTGGGGTATTCTCCTACGAGCAGTACTTC. The entire variable domain, with the rest obtained from reference TRBV14 and TRBJ2-7, is as follows: EAGVTQFPSHSVIEKGQTVTLRCDPISGHDNLYWYRRVMGKEIKFLLHFVKESKQDESGMPNNRFLAERTGGTYSTLKVQPAELEDSGVYFCASSQANIGVFSYEQYFGPGTRLTVT.

In DNA, the CDR3 is TGTGCCAGCAGCTTAGTTCTGGGGTTCGAGCAGTACTTC. Its translation: CASSLVLGFEQYF. The chain uses TRBV11-2 and TRBJ2-7, with D unclear. Germline lookup yields CDR1 SGHAT and CDR2 FQNNGV. Trimming cost V 1 base and J 6 bases, with 10 bases left between them. The CDR3 is made up of 13 amino acids.

The CDR3 coding sequence is TGTGCCAGCAGCTTAGGGACAAGCAACACTGAAGCTTTCTTT. Translated: CASSLGTSNTEAFF. V gene TRBV11-3 combines with J gene TRBJ1-1, with a tentative D call TRBD1 (5 bases). The CDR3 runs 14 residues. CDR1 is SGHNT, CDR2 YENEEA, per germline. V dropped 1 base and J dropped 2 bases, with 8 bases sitting between them.

This clone has a handful of counts. The chain employs TRBV2 and TRBJ2-1, with a tentative D call TRBD1 (6 bases). CDR1 and CDR2 (germline): SNHLY, FYNNEI. Trimming cost V 8 bases and J 9 bases, with 20 bases left between them. This CDR3 has 14 residues. CDR3 sequence: CASGTGNWNVEQFF. Written as DNA, the CDR3 is TGTGCCAGCGGTACAGGGAATTGGAATGTTGAGCAGTTCTTC.

The CDR3 region is CASSLAPSATNEQFF. CDR3 in DNA: TGTGCCAGCAGCTTAGCTCCCTCCGCAACCAATGAGCAGTTCTTC. V and J are TRBV11-3 and TRBJ2-1; D is ambiguous. Per the germline V gene, CDR1 is SGHNT and CDR2 is YENEEA. V dropped 1 base and J dropped 6 bases, with 13 bases sitting between them. This CDR3 spans 15 amino acids.

The chain combines TRBV19 with TRBJ1-2; tentatively, D is TRBD1 (5 bases). Germline V lookup: CDR1 LNHDA, CDR2 SQIVND (reference sequence). The V end lost 3 bases, the J end lost 2 bases, and 7 bases lay between the germline ends. The CDR3 spans 13 residues. The CDR3 protein is CASSIDSNYGYTF. The CDR3 DNA sequence: TGTGCCAGTAGTATTGACAGCAACTATGGCTACACCTTC.

The chain couples TRBV28 to TRBJ1-2, with D possibly matching TRBD1 (5 bases). The length of the CDR3 is 18 residues. CDR1 MDHEN and CDR2 SYDVKM come from the germline V gene. Trimming removed 3 bases at V and 5 bases at J, with 25 bases between. CDR3 sequence (DNA): TGTGCCAGCAGTTTTTTTCTCGGGGCGCCAGGGCTTAGGTATGGCTACACCTTC. It is translated as CASSFFLGAPGLRYGYTF.

The chain employs TRBV7-6 and TRBJ2-2; 10 bases map to TRBD1. CDR1 is SGHVS and CDR2 is FNYEAQ in the germline V gene. The CDR3 totals 16 residues. J was trimmed by 3 bases and V by 2 bases; bases with no gene match: 3. This chain's CDR3 is CASSLIGTGDTGELFF. The CDR3 bases are TGTGCCAGCAGCTTAATCGGGACAGGGGACACCGGGGAGCTGTTTTTT.

Remarks on this clone: Other DNA sequences of this sample code for an identical CDR3. This chain connects TRBV5-1 to TRBJ2-1; 10 bases are a match to TRBD2. The CDR3 extends over 15 amino acids. Germline loops: CDR1 SGHRS, CDR2 YFSETQ. V lost 2 bases to trimming and J lost 1 base; unmatched junction nucleotides: 0. The CDR3 nucleotides are TGCGCCAGCAGCTTACTAGCGGGATCCTACAATGAGCAGTTCTTC. It yields the protein CASSLLAGSYNEQFF. Full variable domain (missing parts from reference TRBV5-1 and TRBJ2-1): KAGVTQTPRYLIKTRGQQVTLSCSPISGHRSVSWYQQTPGQGLQFLFEYFSETQRNKGNFPGRFSGRQFSNSRSEMNVSTLELGDSALYLCASSLLAGSYNEQFFGPGTRLTVL.

This chain connects TRBV6-5 to TRBJ2-4, with D possibly being TRBD2 (6 bases). CDR1 and CDR2 (germline): MNHEY, SVGAGI. The CDR3 sequence is 16 residues long. The V end lost 2 bases, the J end lost 5 bases, and 16 bases lay between the germline ends. This CDR3 reads CASSYRGFRDENIQYF. DNA for the CDR3: TGTGCCAGCAGTTACCGGGGGTTTAGAGACGAAAACATTCAGTACTTC.

About this clone itself: The same CDR3 arises from other DNA sequences in this sample as well. The chain joins TRBV14 to TRBJ2-5; D perhaps matches TRBD1 (6 bases). This CDR3 spans 14 amino acids. Trimming stripped 1 base from V and 4 bases from J, with 10 bases between. Per germline, CDR1 SGHDN and CDR2 FVKESK. CDR3 DNA sequence: TGTGCCAGCAGCCAAGGAGCAGGGGCAGAGACCCAGTACTTC. Its protein is CASSQGAGAETQYF.

Points on this clone: It is likely a read error: a sequence one base away is far more abundant. The chain combines TRBV6-4 with TRBJ2-3, with D possibly matching TRBD1 (6 bases). Between the trimmed V and J ends, which lost 4 bases and 1 base, there was a span of 12 bases. Per the germline V gene, CDR1 is MRHNA and CDR2 is SNTAGT. CDR3 length equals 15 residues. The CDR3: CASSGRGQGTDTQYF. The CDR3 DNA reads TGTGCCAGCAGTGGAAGGGGACAAGGCACAGATACGCAGTATTTT.

Regarding this clone: At the DNA level, this CDR3 is encoded by other sequences in the same sample as well. This chain links TRBV9 with TRBJ1-1, with D possibly matching TRBD1 (5 bases). This CDR3 spans 13 amino acids. CDR1 is SGDLS, CDR2 YYNGEE, per germline. The germline V and J ends were trimmed by 4 bases and 1 base, with 8 bases remaining between them. DNA for the CDR3: TGTGCCAGCAGCCGGGGGTGGAACACTGAAGCTTTCTTT. Translating gives CASSRGWNTEAFF.

The rearrangement joins TRBV11-2 to TRBJ2-2, with D unclear. V was clipped by 7 bases and J by 5 bases, with 11 bases between them. The CDR3 spans 13 residues. CDR1 is SGHAT, CDR2 FQNNGV, per germline. The CDR3 sequence: CASTAKRTGELFF. DNA of the CDR3: TGTGCCAGCACCGCTAAGAGAACCGGGGAGCTGTTTTTT.

The J gene is TRBJ2-1, the V gene TRBV18; TRBD2 agrees at 9 bases. Trimming took 2 bases from V and 4 from J; bases not matched to a gene: 6. The CDR3 contains 16 residues. In germline, CDR1 is KGHSH, CDR2 LQKENI. The chain's CDR3 is CASSPFAAGGYNEQFF. CDR3 in DNA: TGTGCCAGCTCACCATTTGCAGCGGGAGGATACAATGAGCAGTTCTTC.